This TCR beta chain stems from a study of T-cell memory formation after mild COVID-19. TCRdb re-derived calls from the 5' RACE reads in MiXCR, one entry per CDR3 protein. The sample yields 300,000 to 350,000 distinct CDR3 sequences, approximately 19% seen once. The specimen was PBMCs or a T cell subset sorted from them (not recorded which). This receptor was obtained from a man between 18 and 35 years old who had mild COVID-19 (a few samples of this study predate the infection). Cell type and time point are not known.

CDR3 coding DNA: TGCGCCAGCAGCTCCCTAGAGCCGGGGGAGACCCAGTACTTC. It translates to CASSSLEPGETQYF. The V gene is TRBV5-1, the J gene TRBJ2-5; D possibly corresponds to TRBD2 (5 bases). The CDR3 has 14 amino acids. Germline V lookup: CDR1 SGHRS, CDR2 YFSETQ. The V end was cut by 3 bases, the J end by 5 bases, with 14 bases between. The complete variable domain, with remaining parts taken from reference TRBV5-1 and TRBJ2-5, reads KAGVTQTPRYLIKTRGQQVTLSCSPISGHRSVSWYQQTPGQGLQFLFEYFSETQRNKGNFPGRFSGRQFSNSRSEMNVSTLELGDSALYLCASSSLEPGETQYFGPGTRLLVL.